Listed here are 23 T cell receptor beta chains from one sample, sequenced in a study of blood T cell repertoires in COVID-19 (dated by TCRdb to 2020 to 2022). The library was made by the immunoSEQ multiplex PCR assay. TCRdb took over this immuneACCESS table, retaining in-frame rearrangements with V and J assigned. Such tables are incomplete; in checked studies, under half of the missing clones stem from an unresolved V gene, and the remainder is unexplained. This sample gives some 78,000 clones in total; around 91% of them show up just once. The ten largest make up approximately 12% of the sample. The specimen sequenced was peripheral blood. The receptors were gathered from a man between 70 and 80 years old with active or convalescent COVID-19.

V usage is TRBV5-6 and J usage is TRBJ2-5; perhaps TRBD1 as D (6 bases). The germline V gene has CDR1 SGHDT and CDR2 YYEEEE. The CDR3 runs 13 residues. Trimming cost V 3 bases and J 7 bases, with 13 bases left between them. CDR3 in amino acids: CASSYRTDGTQYF. For the CDR3, the DNA is TGTGCCAGCAGCTACCGGACAGACGGGACCCAGTACTTC.

CDR3 coding DNA: TGTGCCAGCAGCCGCGACAGGGGCCTGCGGACCGGGGAGCTGTTTTTT. Its translation: CASSRDRGLRTGELFF. V is TRBV3-1 (or the pseudogene TRBV3-2) and J is TRBJ2-2, with 8 nucleotides matching TRBD1. Per germline, CDR1 LGHDT and CDR2 YNNKEL (reference sequence). Trimming removed 4 bases from V and 5 bases from J; junction bases left unmatched: 9. CDR3 size: 16 residues.

The chain couples TRBV27 to TRBJ2-4, with 12 bases identical to TRBD2. The CDR3 consists of 13 residues. V was pared by 9 bases and J by 8 bases, with 5 bases of the junction left unmatched. Germline V gene sequence: CDR1 MNHEY, CDR2 SMNVEV (reference sequence). The CDR3: CASPSGGGDIQYF. The CDR3, as DNA: TGTGCCAGTCCTAGCGGGGGGGGTGACATTCAGTACTTC.

This rearrangement joins TRBV7-8 to TRBJ1-6; TRBD1 matches at 9 bases. The V gene end was trimmed by 5 bases and the J gene end by 9 bases; junction bases not matched to a gene: 5. The CDR3 extends over 14 amino acids. Germline loops: CDR1 SGHVS, CDR2 FQNEAQ. This CDR3 is CASSHGQGISPLHF. CDR3 DNA: TGTGCCAGCAGCCACGGACAGGGGATTTCACCCCTCCACTTT.

This chain connects TRBV10-3 to TRBJ2-7; D is unclear. Germline V gene lookup returns CDR1 ENHRY and CDR2 SYGVKD. Trimming cost V 4 bases and J 4 bases, with 11 bases left between them. The CDR3 is 13 amino acids. CDR3: CAISVAHTYEQYF. In DNA form, the CDR3 reads TGTGCCATCAGTGTCGCCCACACATACGAGCAGTACTTC.

The chain joins TRBV3-1 (or the pseudogene TRBV3-2) to TRBJ1-6; D not certain. This CDR3 contains 17 residues. Trimming took 2 bases from V and 0 from J, leaving 11 bases between them. The germline gives CDR1 LGHDT, CDR2 YNNKEL (reference sequence). CDR3 DNA: TGTGCCAGCAGCCAAATCGCGCGGAACTCCTATAATTCACCCCTCCACTTT. As protein: CASSQIARNSYNSPLHF.

This clone was counted a single time. J is TRBJ1-2 and V is TRBV2, with D perhaps TRBD1 (5 bases). Trimming shortened V by 4 bases and J by 1 base, and 13 bases separated the two germline ends. Germline-derived CDR1 and CDR2 are SNHLY and FYNNEI. This CDR3 has 15 residues. The CDR3 region has the DNA TGTGCCAGCAGTGGAAGAGTGCAGGGTAACTATGGCTACACCTTC. This sequence encodes CASSGRVQGNYGYTF.

V usage is TRBV7-2 and J usage is TRBJ1-2; D not certain. The CDR3 length is 16 residues. The germline CDR1 and CDR2 sequences are SGHTA and FQGNSA. Between the trimmed V and J ends, which lost 6 bases and 3 bases, there was a span of 20 bases. The CDR3 reads CASRGGPEDLHYGYTF. CDR3 nucleotides: TGTGCCAGCAGGGGAGGGCCAGAGGATCTTCACTATGGCTACACCTTC.

This clone was observed a few times. The rearrangement uses TRBV4-1 and TRBJ2-7, with D perhaps matching TRBD1 (5 bases). CDR1 is MGHRA and CDR2 is YSYEKL in the germline V gene. The V gene lost 4 bases and the J gene lost 3 bases, with 16 bases spanning the gap. The CDR3 loop spans 15 amino acids. The CDR3 spells CASSLSTVTGYEQYF. Here the CDR3 DNA reads TGCGCCAGCAGCCTCTCTACCGTTACAGGCTACGAGCAGTACTTC.

The chain uses TRBV25-1 and TRBJ1-6, with no clear D. This CDR3 comprises 15 residues. Germline-derived CDR1 and CDR2 are MGHDK and SYGVNS. V gave up 5 bases and J gave up 7 bases, with 15 bases separating them. This CDR3 is CASSQTATQNSPLHF. The CDR3 DNA sequence: TGTGCCAGCAGTCAAACTGCGACACAGAATTCACCCCTCCACTTT.

V and J are TRBV7-9 and TRBJ2-5, with 7 bases matching TRBD1. This CDR3 comprises 14 residues. Germline V gene data show CDR1 as SEHNR and CDR2 as FQNEAQ (reference sequence). Germline trimming cut 5 bases from V and 5 bases from J; bases unmatched to any gene: 8. This chain's CDR3 is CASSIRQGGETQYF. The CDR3 nucleotides are TGTGCCAGCAGCATACGACAGGGCGGGGAGACCCAGTACTTC.

The CDR3 coding sequence is TGTGCCAGCAGTTACGCGGGGGATAAGAGCTACACCTTC. It encodes CASSYAGDKSYTF. The genes are TRBV6-6 and TRBJ1-2; maybe TRBD1 (5 bases). This CDR3 has 13 amino acids. V was shortened by 2 bases and J by 9 bases, with 13 bases between the two germline ends. CDR1 MNHNY and CDR2 SVGAGI come from the germline V gene (reference sequence).

CDR3 coding DNA: TGTGCCAGCAGACCGAGTGGAGCCAAAAACATTCAGTACTTC. Protein sequence: CASRPSGAKNIQYF. This sequence joins TRBV2 and TRBJ2-4; D gene ambiguous. The CDR3 is 14 residues long. With 6 bases removed from V and 0 bases from J, the gap between germline ends came to 9 bases. CDR1 is SNHLY and CDR2 is FYNNEI in the germline V gene. The whole variable domain, filled in from reference TRBV2 and TRBJ2-4, reads EPEVTQTPSHQVTQMGQEVILRCVPISNHLYFYWYRQILGQKVEFLVSFYNNEISEKSEIFDDQFSVERPDGSNFTLKIRSTKLEDSAMYFCASRPSGAKNIQYFGAGTRLSVL.

V is TRBV2 and J is TRBJ2-7; no definite D call. CDR3 length: 11 amino acids. V was cut by 4 bases and J by 3 bases, with 4 bases left in between. Germline-derived CDR1 and CDR2 are SNHLY and FYNNEI. The CDR3 sequence is CASSGHYEQYF. The CDR3 bases are TGTGCCAGCAGTGGACACTACGAGCAGTACTTC.

This clone is judged medium-sized (0.01 to 0.1%). The chain is built from TRBV7-9 and TRBJ2-7; unclear D gene. V was trimmed by 3 bases and J by 5 bases, leaving 5 bases between them. CDR1 and CDR2 (germline): SEHNR, FQNEAQ (reference sequence). The CDR3 sequence is 11 residues long. This CDR3 is CASSFQDEQYF. The CDR3 DNA reads as TGTGCCAGCAGCTTCCAGGACGAGCAGTACTTC. The complete variable domain, with remaining parts taken from reference TRBV7-9 and TRBJ2-7, reads DTGVSQNPRHKITKRGQNVTFRCDPISEHNRLYWYRQTLGQGPEFLTYFQNEAQLEKSRLLSDRFSAERPKGSFSTLEIQRTEQGDSAMYLCASSFQDEQYFGPGTRLTVT.

The chain uses TRBV7-8 and TRBJ2-5, with 8 bases matching TRBD1. Germline V gives CDR1 SGHVS, CDR2 FQNEAQ. The CDR3 is 15 residues long. Germline trimming cut 1 base from V and 2 bases from J; bases unmatched to any gene: 3. Here the CDR3 DNA reads TGTGCCAGCAGCTTAGATGGGACAGGACAAGAGACCCAGTACTTC. This gives the protein CASSLDGTGQETQYF.

The chain joins TRBV5-1 to TRBJ1-4; no definite D call. The CDR3 is 14 residues long. V was trimmed by 2 bases and J by 5 bases, leaving 10 bases between them. Germline CDR1 and CDR2: SGHRS and YFSETQ. CDR3: CASSFSGRNEKLFF. For the CDR3, the DNA is TGCGCCAGCAGCTTTAGCGGAAGAAATGAAAAACTGTTTTTT. The full variable domain, with the rest looked up from reference TRBV5-1 and TRBJ1-4, is KAGVTQTPRYLIKTRGQQVTLSCSPISGHRSVSWYQQTPGQGLQFLFEYFSETQRNKGNFPGRFSGRQFSNSRSEMNVSTLELGDSALYLCASSFSGRNEKLFFGSGTQLSVL.

V is TRBV19 and J is TRBJ2-7; TRBD2 aligns across 8 bases. Germline V gene data show CDR1 as LNHDA and CDR2 as SQIVND (reference sequence). The CDR3 covers 13 residues. J gave up 7 bases and V 5 bases, and 7 bases lay outside the gene matches. CDR3 in DNA: TGTGCCAGTAGTCCGGGACTAGTGTATGAGCAGTACTTC. Protein: CASSPGLVYEQYF.

This clone has only a few counts. V usage is TRBV2 and J usage is TRBJ1-1; D is unclear. The CDR3 has 13 amino acids. V lost 7 bases and J lost 5, with 14 bases in between. Germline assignment: CDR1 SNHLY and CDR2 FYNNEI. Written as DNA, the CDR3 is TGTGCCAGCACCGCAAGAGGGAGAACTGAAGCTTTCTTT. This gives the protein CASTARGRTEAFF.

The chain joins TRBV7-2 to TRBJ1-2; 7 positions match TRBD1. This CDR3 region has 15 residues. Germline values: CDR1 SGHTA, CDR2 FQGNSA. V shed 5 bases and J 2 bases; nucleotides not matched to a gene: 8. The CDR3 loop reads CASSPSRQGNYGYTF. CDR3 nucleotide sequence: TGTGCCAGCAGCCCCTCGAGACAGGGAAACTATGGCTACACCTTC.

This clone was seen a single time. The germline gene is not matched at one end of the junction; a read error may be the cause. V usage is TRBV6-6 and J usage is TRBJ2-5; no definite D call. From germline, CDR1 is MNHNY and CDR2 SVGAGI (reference sequence). The CDR3 length is 15 residues. Here the CDR3 DNA reads TGTGCCAGCAGTTACTCAGCCGACATTCAAGGGACCCAGTACTTC. Translating gives CASSYSADIQGTQYF.

This chain links TRBV7-7 with TRBJ2-3, with 7 bases aligning to TRBD1. This CDR3 has 16 amino acids. Germline lookup yields CDR1 SSHAT and CDR2 FNYEAQ (reference sequence). Trimming removed 2 bases from V and 0 bases from J; junction bases left unmatched: 5. The CDR3 spells CASSLSPGGSTDTQYF. Here the CDR3 DNA reads TGTGCCAGCAGCTTAAGTCCAGGGGGTAGCACAGATACGCAGTATTTT.

The chain has TRBV7-8 and TRBJ2-1; TRBD2 matches at 8 bases. Unmatched junction bases numbered 13, after V lost 1 base and J lost 8 bases. Germline V lookup: CDR1 SGHVS, CDR2 FQNEAQ. There are 17 residues in the CDR3. CDR3: CASSLEVRGAGTHEQFF. The CDR3 bases are TGTGCCAGCAGCTTAGAGGTGCGGGGGGCCGGGACTCATGAGCAGTTCTTC.